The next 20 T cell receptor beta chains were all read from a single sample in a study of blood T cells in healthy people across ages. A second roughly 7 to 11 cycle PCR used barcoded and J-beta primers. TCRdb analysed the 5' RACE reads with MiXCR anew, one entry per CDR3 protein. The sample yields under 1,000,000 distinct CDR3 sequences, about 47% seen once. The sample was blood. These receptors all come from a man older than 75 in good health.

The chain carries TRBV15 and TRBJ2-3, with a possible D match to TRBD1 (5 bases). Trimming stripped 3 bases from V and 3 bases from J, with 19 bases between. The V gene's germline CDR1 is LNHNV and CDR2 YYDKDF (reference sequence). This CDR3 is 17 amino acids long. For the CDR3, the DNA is TGTGCCACCAGCAGTGATTCCTCTTTTGGGGCTACAGATACGCAGTATTTT. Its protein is CATSSDSSFGATDTQYF.

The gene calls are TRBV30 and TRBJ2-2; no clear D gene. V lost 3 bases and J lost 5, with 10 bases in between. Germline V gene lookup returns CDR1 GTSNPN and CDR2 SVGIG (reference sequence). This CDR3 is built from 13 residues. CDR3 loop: CAWREEPTGELFF. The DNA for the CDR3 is TGTGCCTGGAGGGAAGAACCTACCGGGGAGCTGTTTTTT.

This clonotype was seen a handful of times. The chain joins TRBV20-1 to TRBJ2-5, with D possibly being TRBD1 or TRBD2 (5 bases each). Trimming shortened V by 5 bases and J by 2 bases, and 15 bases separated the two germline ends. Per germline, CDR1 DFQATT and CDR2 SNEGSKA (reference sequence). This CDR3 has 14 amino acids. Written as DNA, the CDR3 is TGCAGTGCTCCCCCGGGGCCCAATCAAGAGACCCAGTACTTC. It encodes CSAPPGPNQETQYF.

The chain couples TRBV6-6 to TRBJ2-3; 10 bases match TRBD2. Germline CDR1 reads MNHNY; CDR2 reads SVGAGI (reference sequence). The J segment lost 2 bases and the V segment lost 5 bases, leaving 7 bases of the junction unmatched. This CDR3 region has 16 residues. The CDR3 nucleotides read TGTGCCAGCAGTCACCGGACTAGCGGAAACACAGATACGCAGTATTTT. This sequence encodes CASSHRTSGNTDTQYF.

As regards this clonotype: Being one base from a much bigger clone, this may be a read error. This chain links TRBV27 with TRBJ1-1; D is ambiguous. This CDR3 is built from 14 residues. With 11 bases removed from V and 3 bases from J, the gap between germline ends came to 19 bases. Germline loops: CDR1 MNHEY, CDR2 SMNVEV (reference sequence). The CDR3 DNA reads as TGTGCCGGCACCCCGGCCACCGGGTACACTGAAGCTTTCTTT. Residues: CAGTPATGYTEAFF.

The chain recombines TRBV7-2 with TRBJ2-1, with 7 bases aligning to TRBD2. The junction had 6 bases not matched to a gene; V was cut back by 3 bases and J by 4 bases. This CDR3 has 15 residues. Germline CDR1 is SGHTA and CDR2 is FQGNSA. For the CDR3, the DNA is TGTGCCAGCAGCTTCGGCGGGAGCACATACAATGAGCAGTTCTTC. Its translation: CASSFGGSTYNEQFF.

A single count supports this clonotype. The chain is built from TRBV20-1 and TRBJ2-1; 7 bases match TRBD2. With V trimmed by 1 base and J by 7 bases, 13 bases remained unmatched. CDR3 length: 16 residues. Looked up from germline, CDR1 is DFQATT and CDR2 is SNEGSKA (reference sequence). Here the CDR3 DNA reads TGCAGTGCTAGAGGTTTGGGGCGAGCGGGGACGAATGAGCAGTTCTTC. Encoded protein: CSARGLGRAGTNEQFF.

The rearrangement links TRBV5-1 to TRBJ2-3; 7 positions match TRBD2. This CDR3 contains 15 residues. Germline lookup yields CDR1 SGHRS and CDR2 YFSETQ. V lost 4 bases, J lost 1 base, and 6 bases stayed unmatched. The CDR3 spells CASSLRSGGTDTQYF. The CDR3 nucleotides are TGCGCCAGCAGCCTAAGAAGCGGGGGCACAGATACGCAGTATTTT.

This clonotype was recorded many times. The CDR3 is CASSLILAGSTDTQYF. CDR3 in DNA: TGTGCCAGCAGTTTAATACTAGCGGGGTCCACAGATACGCAGTATTTT. This sequence joins TRBV12-3 or TRBV12-4 and TRBJ2-3, with 10 bases fitting TRBD2. Losses at the gene ends were 2 bases for V and 2 bases for J; bases not matched to a gene: 4. The CDR3 loop spans 16 amino acids.

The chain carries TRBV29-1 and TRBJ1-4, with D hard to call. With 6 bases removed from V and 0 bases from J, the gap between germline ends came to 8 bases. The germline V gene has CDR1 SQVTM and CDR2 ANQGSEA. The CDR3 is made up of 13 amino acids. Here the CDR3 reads CSVRSATNEKLFF. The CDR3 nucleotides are TGCAGCGTCCGGAGCGCAACTAATGAAAAACTGTTTTTT.

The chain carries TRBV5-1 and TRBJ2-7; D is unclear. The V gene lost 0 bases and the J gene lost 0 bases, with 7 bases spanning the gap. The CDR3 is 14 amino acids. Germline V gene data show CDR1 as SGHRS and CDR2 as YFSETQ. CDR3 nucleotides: TGCGCCAGCAGCTTGGCACTCGACTCCTACGAGCAGTACTTC. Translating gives CASSLALDSYEQYF.

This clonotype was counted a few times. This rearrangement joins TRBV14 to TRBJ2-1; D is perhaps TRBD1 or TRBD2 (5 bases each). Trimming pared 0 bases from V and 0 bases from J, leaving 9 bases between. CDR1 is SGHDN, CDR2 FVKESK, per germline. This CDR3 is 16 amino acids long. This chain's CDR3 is CASSQERGGSYNEQFF. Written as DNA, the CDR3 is TGTGCCAGCAGCCAAGAACGGGGCGGCTCCTACAATGAGCAGTTCTTC. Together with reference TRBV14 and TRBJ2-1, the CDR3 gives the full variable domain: EAGVTQFPSHSVIEKGQTVTLRCDPISGHDNLYWYRRVMGKEIKFLLHFVKESKQDESGMPNNRFLAERTGGTYSTLKVQPAELEDSGVYFCASSQERGGSYNEQFFGPGTRLTVL.

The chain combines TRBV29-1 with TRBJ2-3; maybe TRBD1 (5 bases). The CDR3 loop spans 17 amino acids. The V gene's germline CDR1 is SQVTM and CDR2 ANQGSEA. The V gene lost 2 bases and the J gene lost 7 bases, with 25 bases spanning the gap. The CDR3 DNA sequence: TGCAGCGTTGAAACCCCTATGGGGCCCCAAAAGGGAAATACGCAGTATTTT. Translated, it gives CSVETPMGPQKGNTQYF.

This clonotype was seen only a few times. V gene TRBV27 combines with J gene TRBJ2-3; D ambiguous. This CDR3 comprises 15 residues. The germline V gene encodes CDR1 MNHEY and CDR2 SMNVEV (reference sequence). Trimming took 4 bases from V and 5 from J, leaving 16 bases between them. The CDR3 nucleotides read TGTGCCAGCAGTTGGTTTGGAAGCTCTGGAGATACGCAGTATTTT. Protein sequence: CASSWFGSSGDTQYF.

The CDR3 coding sequence is TGTGCCAGCAGCGTAGGTGGGCAGGGAGGACACGAGCAGTACTTC. Its translation is CASSVGGQGGHEQYF. The chain carries TRBV9 and TRBJ2-5; the D gene is possibly TRBD2 (6 bases). The better agreement between TRBJ2-7 and the DNA end casts doubt on the J call. Germline V gene sequence: CDR1 SGDLS, CDR2 YYNGEE. The CDR3 loop spans 15 amino acids.

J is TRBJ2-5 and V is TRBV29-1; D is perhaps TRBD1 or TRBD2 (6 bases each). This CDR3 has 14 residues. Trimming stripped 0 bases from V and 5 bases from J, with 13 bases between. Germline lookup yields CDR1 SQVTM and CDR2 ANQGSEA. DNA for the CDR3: TGCAGCGTTGAAGATCCGGGGGCACGGGAGACCCAGTACTTC. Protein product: CSVEDPGARETQYF. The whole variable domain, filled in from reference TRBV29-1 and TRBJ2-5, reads SAVISQKPSRDICQRGTSLTIQCQVDSQVTMMFWYRQQPGQSLTLIATANQGSEATYESGFVIDKFPISRPNLTFSTLTVSNMSPEDSSIYLCSVEDPGARETQYFGPGTRLLVL.

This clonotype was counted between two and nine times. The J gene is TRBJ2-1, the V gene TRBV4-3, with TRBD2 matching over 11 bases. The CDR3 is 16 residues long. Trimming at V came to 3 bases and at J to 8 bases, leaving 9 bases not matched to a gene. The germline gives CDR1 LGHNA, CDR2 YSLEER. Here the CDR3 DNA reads TGCGCCAGCAGCCAGGTAGCGGGAGGGCCCGGCGATGAGCAGTTCTTC. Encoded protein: CASSQVAGGPGDEQFF.

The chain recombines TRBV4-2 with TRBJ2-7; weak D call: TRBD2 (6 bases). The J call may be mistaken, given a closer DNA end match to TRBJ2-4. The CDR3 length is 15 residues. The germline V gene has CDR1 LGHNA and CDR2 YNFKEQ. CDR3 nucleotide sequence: TGTGCCAGCAGCCAAGATCTAGGGAGGCCAAACATTCAGTACTTC. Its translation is CASSQDLGRPNIQYF.

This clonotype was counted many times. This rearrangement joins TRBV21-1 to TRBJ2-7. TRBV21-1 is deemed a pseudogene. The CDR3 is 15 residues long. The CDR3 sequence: CASSKEERHPYEQYF. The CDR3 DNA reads TGTGCCAGCAGCAAAGAGGAGAGACACCCCTACGAGCAGTACTTC.

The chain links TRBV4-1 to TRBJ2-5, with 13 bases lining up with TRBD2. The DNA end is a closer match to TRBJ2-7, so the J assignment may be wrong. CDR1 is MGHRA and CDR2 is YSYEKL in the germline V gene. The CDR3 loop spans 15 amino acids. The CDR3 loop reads CASSPWTSGSTEQYF. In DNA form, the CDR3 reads TGCGCCAGCAGCCCGTGGACTAGCGGGAGTACCGAGCAGTACTTC.